These 20 T cell receptor beta chains were all obtained from the same sample, sequenced in a study of blood T cell repertoires in COVID-19. Libraries were prepared by immunoSEQ multiplex PCR; TCRdb keeps only in-frame clonotypes and omits some of them. The data show 150,000 to 200,000 clones, approximately 90% seen once. Sequences were obtained from peripheral blood. These receptors were collected from a man between 18 and 29 years old with active or convalescent COVID-19.

The chain uses TRBV5-6 and TRBJ2-1; 8 nucleotides match TRBD2. CDR1 SGHDT and CDR2 YYEEEE come from the germline V gene. The CDR3 is made up of 15 amino acids. The V gene end was trimmed by 1 base and the J gene end by 4 bases; junction bases not matched to a gene: 4. The CDR3: CASSLRGGNYNEQFF. Written as DNA, the CDR3 is TGTGCCAGCAGCTTGCGGGGGGGAAATTACAATGAGCAGTTCTTC.

The rearrangement joins TRBV24-1 to TRBJ2-2; a weak D match, TRBD1 (5 bases). Germline loops: CDR1 KGHDR, CDR2 SFDVKD. The V end lost 3 bases, the J end lost 4 bases, and 23 bases lay between the germline ends. The length of the CDR3 is 19 residues. CDR3 DNA: TGTGCCACCAGTGATCCGACCCAGGGTAGAGTGTGGGGCACCGGGGAGCTGTTTTTT. Translating gives CATSDPTQGRVWGTGELFF.

The chain joins TRBV7-9 to TRBJ1-2, with D possibly being TRBD1 (5 bases). CDR3 length equals 15 residues. Per germline, CDR1 SEHNR and CDR2 FQNEAQ (reference sequence). Trimming removed 7 bases at V and 6 bases at J, with 21 bases between. CDR3: CASTTSLRTFHGYTF. The CDR3 DNA follows: TGTGCCAGCACCACCTCTCTCAGGACATTCCATGGCTACACCTTC. The full variable domain, in which reference TRBV7-9 and TRBJ1-2 provide the parts outside the CDR3, is DTGVSQNPRHKITKRGQNVTFRCDPISEHNRLYWYRQTLGQGPEFLTYFQNEAQLEKSRLLSDRFSAERPKGSFSTLEIQRTEQGDSAMYLCASTTSLRTFHGYTFGSGTRLTVV.

The chain links TRBV18 to TRBJ2-2, with 7 nucleotides matching TRBD1. The germline V gene has CDR1 KGHSH and CDR2 LQKENI. Germline trimming cut 3 bases from V and 3 bases from J; bases unmatched to any gene: 4. This CDR3 has 15 residues. CDR3 DNA: TGTGCCAGCTCACCCCGACAGGGAGACACCGGGGAGCTGTTTTTT. Amino acids: CASSPRQGDTGELFF.

This chain uses TRBV5-1 with TRBJ2-7; 9 nucleotides line up with TRBD1. Germline V gene data show CDR1 as SGHRS and CDR2 as YFSETQ. The CDR3 sequence is 16 residues long. The ends lost 0 bases at V and 1 base at J; junction bases unmatched: 5. The chain's CDR3 is CASSLGGQGGSYEQYV. In nucleotides, the CDR3 is TGCGCCAGCAGCTTGGGGGGACAGGGTGGGTCCTACGAGCAGTACGTC.

The genes are TRBV30 and TRBJ2-3, with D hard to call. CDR1 and CDR2 from the germline V gene are GTSNPN and SVGIG (reference sequence). This CDR3 comprises 12 residues. Trimming shortened V by 4 bases and J by 3 bases, and 8 bases separated the two germline ends. The CDR3 region has the DNA TGTGCCTGGACCATCGGGACAGATACGCAGTATTTT. It specifies CAWTIGTDTQYF.

V gene TRBV7-9 combines with J gene TRBJ2-1; no clear D. Germline V gene data show CDR1 as SEHNR and CDR2 as FQNEAQ (reference sequence). The CDR3 runs to 13 residues. V lost 2 bases and J 8 bases, leaving 10 bases between the germline ends. The CDR3 bases are TGTGCCAGCAGCTTACTAGTCTCCGATGAGCAGTTCTTC. Its translation: CASSLLVSDEQFF.

This chain connects TRBV9 to TRBJ1-4; D unresolved. Germline values: CDR1 SGDLS, CDR2 YYNGEE. V was clipped by 3 bases and J by 5 bases, with 2 bases between them. The CDR3 sequence is 11 residues long. CDR3 protein: CASSANEKLFF. The CDR3 nucleotides are TGTGCCAGCAGCGCGAATGAAAAACTGTTTTTT.

This chain uses TRBV7-3 with TRBJ2-7; TRBD1 matches at 7 bases. Germline CDR1 SGHTA, CDR2 FQGTGA. V was pared by 5 bases and J by 6 bases, with 13 bases of the junction left unmatched. This CDR3 has 15 residues. In nucleotides, the CDR3 is TGTGCCAGCAGCCCAGGGGGACAGTCCTCTAGCGAGCAGTACTTC. Translated, it gives CASSPGGQSSSEQYF.

V is TRBV30 and J is TRBJ1-4, with D perhaps matching TRBD1 (5 bases). The germline V gene has CDR1 GTSNPN and CDR2 SVGIG (reference sequence). Between the trimmed V and J ends, which lost 8 bases and 10 bases, there was a span of 14 bases. The CDR3 has 11 amino acids. The DNA of the CDR3 is TGTGCCCTTTCGTTTAGGGGAAAACTGTTTTTT. Its translation: CALSFRGKLFF.

The chain joins TRBV18 to TRBJ1-1; D gene uncertain. Germline-derived CDR1 and CDR2 are KGHSH and LQKENI. The CDR3 covers 16 residues. V shed 2 bases and J shed 5 bases, with 18 bases lying between them. In DNA form, the CDR3 reads TGTGCCAGCTCACCAGTAGGATTCCGGGGAAGAACTGAAGCTTTCTTT. Translated, it gives CASSPVGFRGRTEAFF.

The chain links TRBV3-1 (or the pseudogene TRBV3-2) to TRBJ1-6; tentative D call: TRBD1 (6 bases). Germline V lookup: CDR1 LGHDT, CDR2 YNNKEL (reference sequence). Trimming shortened V by 1 base and J by 7 bases, and 14 bases separated the two germline ends. The CDR3 spans 16 residues. The CDR3 DNA reads TGTGCCAGCAGCCAAGTCGGCGGACAGAGGAATTCACCCCTCCACTTT. As protein: CASSQVGGQRNSPLHF.

The rearrangement uses TRBV10-2 and TRBJ2-1; TRBD1 aligns across 8 bases. Per germline, CDR1 WSHSY and CDR2 SAAADI. CDR3 length equals 16 residues. V shed 9 bases and J 0 bases; nucleotides not matched to a gene: 10. CDR3 DNA sequence: TGCGCCAGTACGTTATTAACAGGGGGCTCCTACAATGAGCAGTTCTTC. Its protein product is CASTLLTGGSYNEQFF.

The chain has TRBV4-3 and TRBJ1-2; 9 nucleotides line up with TRBD1. The CDR3 loop spans 16 amino acids. The V and J ends lost 0 bases and 8 bases, in that order; junction bases with no gene match: 10. CDR1 and CDR2 from the germline V gene are LGHNA and YSLEER. The CDR3 DNA sequence: TGCGCCAGCAGCCAAGATCGTACAGGGGGCGATGGCGGCTACACCTTC. Residues: CASSQDRTGGDGGYTF.

This clone was picked up one time. This sequence joins TRBV11-2 and TRBJ1-4; 8 positions agree with TRBD1. CDR3 length equals 14 residues. Germline trimming cut 5 bases from V and 1 base from J; bases unmatched to any gene: 0. The germline V gene has CDR1 SGHAT and CDR2 FQNNGV. DNA for the CDR3: TGTGCCAGCAGCGACAGGGGAACTAATGAAAAACTGTTTTTT. Translating it yields CASSDRGTNEKLFF.

The chain carries TRBV2 and TRBJ1-2; TRBD1 is a possible D gene (5 bases). Germline V gene sequence: CDR1 SNHLY, CDR2 FYNNEI. The CDR3 contains 11 residues. Trimming cost V 2 bases and J 7 bases, with 5 bases left between them. CDR3 nucleotides: TGTGCCAGCAGTGAACAGGGTGGCTACACCTTC. It yields the protein CASSEQGGYTF.

V and J are TRBV5-1 and TRBJ1-2; no firm D call. This CDR3 region has 13 residues. V was clipped by 4 bases and J by 2 bases, with 9 bases between them. Germline V gene lookup returns CDR1 SGHRS and CDR2 YFSETQ. Written as DNA, the CDR3 is TGCGCCAGCAGCGATAGCCTAAACTATGGCTACACCTTC. Its translation is CASSDSLNYGYTF.

The chain carries TRBV23-1 and TRBJ2-2; 10 bases line up with TRBD2. TRBV23-1 is classed as an ORF, of uncertain function. V gave up 7 bases and J gave up 7 bases; unmatched junction bases: 12. The CDR3 runs to 16 residues. CDR3 sequence reads: CASTFLAGESIGELFF. CDR3 DNA: TGCGCCAGCACTTTTCTAGCGGGAGAGAGTATCGGGGAGCTGTTTTTT.

This clone was picked up a small number of times. The chain joins TRBV11-3 to TRBJ2-1; 7 bases align to TRBD2. The ends lost 7 bases at V and 8 bases at J; junction bases unmatched: 11. The length of the CDR3 is 14 residues. Per germline, CDR1 SGHNT and CDR2 YENEEA. The CDR3 loop is CASTSSGRVYEQFF. In DNA form, the CDR3 reads TGTGCCAGCACCTCTTCTGGGAGGGTATATGAGCAGTTCTTC.

This chain joins TRBV7-9 and TRBJ2-5; 7 bases agree with TRBD1. Germline V gene data show CDR1 as SEHNR and CDR2 as FQNEAQ (reference sequence). The V gene end was trimmed by 5 bases and the J gene end by 4 bases; junction bases not matched to a gene: 13. The length of the CDR3 is 16 residues. The CDR3 DNA reads as TGTGCCAGCAGCCCGCGAAAAAAACAGGGGAGAGAGACCCAGTACTTC. This translates into CASSPRKKQGRETQYF.